This T cell receptor (beta chain) was observed in a study of blood T cell repertoires in COVID-19. Study at large: COVID-19 samples, acute and convalescent, were from the United States, Italy and Spain. T cells, B-cell-depleted T cells, or PBMCs provided the cDNA or gDNA that served as material.

This clone appeared a single time. In the original workflow: Counts of nucleated cells, estimated from reference gene primer amplification, were obtained. Clones were sequenced by immunoSEQ multiplex PCR, and TCRdb holds only the in-frame ones, with some missing. The V and J calls and clone size come from that table; D and trimming were worked out from the DNA. The top ten clones hold more than 4% of a sample with tens of thousands of clones, approximately 86% of them seen once. Sequenced material: peripheral blood. The sequence came from a man aged 40-49 years with acute or convalescent COVID-19.

The CDR3 nucleotides are TGTGCCAGCAGCTTGGTAGGTCTTCCCGGACAGGGTGGGTACGAGCAGTACTTC. As protein: CASSLVGLPGQGGYEQYF. This rearrangement joins TRBV5-4 to TRBJ2-7, with 8 nucleotides matching TRBD1. CDR1 and CDR2 from the germline V gene are SGHNT and YYREEE (reference sequence). V lost 0 bases to trimming and J lost 4 bases; unmatched junction nucleotides: 15. This CDR3 is built from 18 residues.